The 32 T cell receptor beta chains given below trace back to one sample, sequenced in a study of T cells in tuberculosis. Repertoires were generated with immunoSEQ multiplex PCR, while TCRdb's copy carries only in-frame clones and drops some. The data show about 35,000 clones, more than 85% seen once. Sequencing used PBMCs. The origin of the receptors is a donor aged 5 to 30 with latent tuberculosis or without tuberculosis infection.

CDR3 sequence (DNA): TGCGCCAGCGGGACAGGGGAAGATACGCAGTATTTT. This translates into CASGTGEDTQYF. The rearrangement links TRBV5-1 to TRBJ2-3; 10 bases map to TRBD1. The CDR3 loop spans 12 amino acids. The V segment lost 7 bases and the J segment 5 bases; nucleotides outside the gene matches: 1. CDR1 SGHRS and CDR2 YFSETQ come from the germline V gene.

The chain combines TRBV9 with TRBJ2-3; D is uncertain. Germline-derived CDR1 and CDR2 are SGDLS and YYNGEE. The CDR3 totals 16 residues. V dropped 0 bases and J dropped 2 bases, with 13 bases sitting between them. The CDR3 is CASSVGAISVTDTQYF. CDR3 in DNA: TGTGCCAGCAGCGTAGGGGCCATCTCTGTCACAGATACGCAGTATTTT.

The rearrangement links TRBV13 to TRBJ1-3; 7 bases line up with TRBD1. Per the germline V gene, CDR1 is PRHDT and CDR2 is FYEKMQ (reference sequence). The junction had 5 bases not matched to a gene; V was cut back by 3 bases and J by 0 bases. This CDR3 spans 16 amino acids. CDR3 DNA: TGTGCCAGCAGCTTTGGGACAGTTATCTCTGGAAACACCATATATTTT. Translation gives CASSFGTVISGNTIYF. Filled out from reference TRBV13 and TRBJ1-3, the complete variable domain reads AAGVIQSPRHLIKEKRETATLKCYPIPRHDTVYWYQQGPGQDPQFLISFYEKMQSDKGSIPDRFSAQQFSDYHSELNMSSLELGDSALYFCASSFGTVISGNTIYFGEGSWLTVV.

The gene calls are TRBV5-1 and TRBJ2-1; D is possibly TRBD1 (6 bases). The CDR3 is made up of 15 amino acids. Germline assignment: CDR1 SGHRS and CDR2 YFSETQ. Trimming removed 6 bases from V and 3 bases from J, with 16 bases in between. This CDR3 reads CASKVQGSDYNEQFF. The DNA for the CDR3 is TGCGCCAGCAAGGTCCAGGGGTCCGACTACAATGAGCAGTTCTTC.

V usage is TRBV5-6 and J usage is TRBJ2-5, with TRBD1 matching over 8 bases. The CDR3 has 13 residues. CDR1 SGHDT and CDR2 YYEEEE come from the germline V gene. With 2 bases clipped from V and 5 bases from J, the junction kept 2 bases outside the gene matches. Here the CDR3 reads CASSFSGGETQYF. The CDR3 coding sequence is TGTGCCAGCAGCTTTTCAGGGGGCGAGACCCAGTACTTC.

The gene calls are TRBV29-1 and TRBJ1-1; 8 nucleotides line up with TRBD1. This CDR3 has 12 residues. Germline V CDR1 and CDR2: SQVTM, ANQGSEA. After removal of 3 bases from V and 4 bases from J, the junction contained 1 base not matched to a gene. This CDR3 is CSVDRGPTEAFF. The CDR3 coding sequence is TGCAGCGTTGACAGGGGGCCCACTGAAGCTTTCTTT.

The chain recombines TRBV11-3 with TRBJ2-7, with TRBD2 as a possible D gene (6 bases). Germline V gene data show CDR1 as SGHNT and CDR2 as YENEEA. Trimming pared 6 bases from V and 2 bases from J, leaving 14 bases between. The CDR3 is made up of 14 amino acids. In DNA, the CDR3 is TGTGCCAGCAGTTCTACGGGGGATACCTACGAGCAGTACTTC. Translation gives CASSSTGDTYEQYF.

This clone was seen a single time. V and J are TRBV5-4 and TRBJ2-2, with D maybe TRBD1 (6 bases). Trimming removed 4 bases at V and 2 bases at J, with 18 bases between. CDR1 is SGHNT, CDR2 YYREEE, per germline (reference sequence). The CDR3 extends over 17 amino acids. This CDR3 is CASSQRTGTGNTGELFF. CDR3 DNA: TGTGCCAGCAGCCAGAGAACAGGGACGGGCAACACCGGGGAGCTGTTTTTT.

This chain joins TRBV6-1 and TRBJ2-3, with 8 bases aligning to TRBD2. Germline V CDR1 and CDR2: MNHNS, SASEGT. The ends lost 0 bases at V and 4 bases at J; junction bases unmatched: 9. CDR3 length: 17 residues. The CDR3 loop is CASSEARRGAGADTQYF. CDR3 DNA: TGTGCCAGCAGTGAAGCGAGGCGGGGGGCCGGGGCAGATACGCAGTATTTT.

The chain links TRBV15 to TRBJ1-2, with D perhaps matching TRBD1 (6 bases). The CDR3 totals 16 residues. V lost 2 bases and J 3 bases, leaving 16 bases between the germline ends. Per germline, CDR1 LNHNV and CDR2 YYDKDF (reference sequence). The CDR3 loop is CATSRTNQGWYYGYTF. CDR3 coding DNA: TGTGCCACCAGCAGAACTAATCAGGGGTGGTACTATGGCTACACCTTC.

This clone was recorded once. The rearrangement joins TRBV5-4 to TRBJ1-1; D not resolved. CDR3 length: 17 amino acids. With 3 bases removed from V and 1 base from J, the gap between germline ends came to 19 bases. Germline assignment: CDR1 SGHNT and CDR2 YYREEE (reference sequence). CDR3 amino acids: CASSSTLSTGKNTEAFF. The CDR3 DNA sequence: TGTGCCAGCAGCTCAACACTTTCGACGGGGAAGAACACTGAAGCTTTCTTT.

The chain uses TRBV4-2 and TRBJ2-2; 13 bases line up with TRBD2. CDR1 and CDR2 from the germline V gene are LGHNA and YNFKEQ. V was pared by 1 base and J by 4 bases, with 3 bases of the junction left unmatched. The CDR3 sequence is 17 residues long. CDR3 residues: CASSQGTSGGFTGELFF. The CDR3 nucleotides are TGTGCCAGCAGCCAAGGGACTAGCGGGGGTTTCACCGGGGAGCTGTTTTTT.

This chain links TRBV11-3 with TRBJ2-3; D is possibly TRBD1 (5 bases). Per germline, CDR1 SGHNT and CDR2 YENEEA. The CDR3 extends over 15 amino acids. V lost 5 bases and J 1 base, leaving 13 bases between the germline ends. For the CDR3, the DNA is TGTGCCAGCAGCCAAGGGGAACTCGGCACAGATACGCAGTATTTT. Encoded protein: CASSQGELGTDTQYF.

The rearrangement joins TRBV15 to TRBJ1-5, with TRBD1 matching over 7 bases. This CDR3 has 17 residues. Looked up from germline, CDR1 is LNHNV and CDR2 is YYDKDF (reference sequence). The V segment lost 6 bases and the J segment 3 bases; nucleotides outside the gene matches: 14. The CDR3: CATRNEGASFPNQPQHF. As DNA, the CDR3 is TGTGCCACCAGGAACGAGGGGGCCTCTTTCCCCAATCAGCCCCAGCATTTT.

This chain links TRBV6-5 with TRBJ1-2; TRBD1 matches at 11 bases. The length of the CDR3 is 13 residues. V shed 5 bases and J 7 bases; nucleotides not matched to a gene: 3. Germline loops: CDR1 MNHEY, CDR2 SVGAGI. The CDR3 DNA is TGTGCCAGCAGTCCCGGGACAGGGGGTGGCTACACCTTC. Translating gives CASSPGTGGGYTF.

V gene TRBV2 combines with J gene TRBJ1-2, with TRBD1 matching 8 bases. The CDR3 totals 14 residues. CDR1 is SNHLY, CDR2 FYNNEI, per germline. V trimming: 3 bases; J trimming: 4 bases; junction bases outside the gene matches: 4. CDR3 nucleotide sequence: TGTGCCAGCAGTGATGCAGGGGGCAGCTATGGCTACACCTTC. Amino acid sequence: CASSDAGGSYGYTF.

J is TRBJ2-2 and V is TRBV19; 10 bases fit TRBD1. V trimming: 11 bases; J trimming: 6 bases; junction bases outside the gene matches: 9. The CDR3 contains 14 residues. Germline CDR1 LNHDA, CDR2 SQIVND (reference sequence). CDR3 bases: TGTGCCGGTTCCGGGACAGGGGTTCCCGGGGAGCTGTTTTTT. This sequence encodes CAGSGTGVPGELFF.

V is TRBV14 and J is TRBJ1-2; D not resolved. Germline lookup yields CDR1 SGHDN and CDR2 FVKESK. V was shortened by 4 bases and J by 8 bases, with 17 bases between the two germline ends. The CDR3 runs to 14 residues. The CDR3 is CASSPLRGAGGYTF. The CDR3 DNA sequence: TGTGCCAGCAGCCCCCTCCGGGGTGCGGGGGGCTACACCTTC. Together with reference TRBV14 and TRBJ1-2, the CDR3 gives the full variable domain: EAGVTQFPSHSVIEKGQTVTLRCDPISGHDNLYWYRRVMGKEIKFLLHFVKESKQDESGMPNNRFLAERTGGTYSTLKVQPAELEDSGVYFCASSPLRGAGGYTFGSGTRLTVV.

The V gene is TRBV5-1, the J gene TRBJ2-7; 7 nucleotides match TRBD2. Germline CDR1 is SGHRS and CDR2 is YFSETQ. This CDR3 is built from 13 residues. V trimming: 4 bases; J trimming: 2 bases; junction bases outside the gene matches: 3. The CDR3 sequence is CASSPGLPYEQYF. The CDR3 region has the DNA TGCGCCAGCAGCCCGGGACTACCCTACGAGCAGTACTTC.

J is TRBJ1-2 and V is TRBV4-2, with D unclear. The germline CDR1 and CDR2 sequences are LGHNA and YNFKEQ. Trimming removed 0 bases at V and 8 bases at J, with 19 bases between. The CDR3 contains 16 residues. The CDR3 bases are TGTGCCAGCAGCCAAGATCTGACCTCAGCGGTGTGGGGCTACACCTTC. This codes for CASSQDLTSAVWGYTF.

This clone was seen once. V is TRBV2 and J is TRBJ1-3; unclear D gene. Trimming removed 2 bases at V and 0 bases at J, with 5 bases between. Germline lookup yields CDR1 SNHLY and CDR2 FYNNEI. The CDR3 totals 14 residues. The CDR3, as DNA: TGTGCCAGCAGTGAAACAGACTCTGGAAACACCATATATTTT. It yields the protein CASSETDSGNTIYF. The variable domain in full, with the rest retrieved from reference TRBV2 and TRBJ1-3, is EPEVTQTPSHQVTQMGQEVILRCVPISNHLYFYWYRQILGQKVEFLVSFYNNEISEKSEIFDDQFSVERPDGSNFTLKIRSTKLEDSAMYFCASSETDSGNTIYFGEGSWLTVV.

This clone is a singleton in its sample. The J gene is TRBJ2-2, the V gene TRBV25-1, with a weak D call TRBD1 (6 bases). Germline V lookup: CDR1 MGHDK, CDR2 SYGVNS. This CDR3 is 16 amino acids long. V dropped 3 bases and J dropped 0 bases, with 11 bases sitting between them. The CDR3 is CASSDRDKPNTGELFF. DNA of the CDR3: TGTGCCAGCAGTGATCGGGACAAACCGAACACCGGGGAGCTGTTTTTT. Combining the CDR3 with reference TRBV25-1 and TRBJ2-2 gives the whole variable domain EADIYQTPRYLVIGTGKKITLECSQTMGHDKMYWYQQDPGMELHLIHYSYGVNSTEKGDLSSESTVSRIRTEHFPLTLESARPSHTSQYLCASSDRDKPNTGELFFGEGSRLTVL.

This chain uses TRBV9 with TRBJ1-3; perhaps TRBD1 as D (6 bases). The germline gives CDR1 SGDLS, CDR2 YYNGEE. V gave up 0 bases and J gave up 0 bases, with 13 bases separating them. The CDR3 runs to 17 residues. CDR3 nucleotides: TGTGCCAGCAGCGTAGTGGGGGGGCCATACTCTGGAAACACCATATATTTT. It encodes CASSVVGGPYSGNTIYF.

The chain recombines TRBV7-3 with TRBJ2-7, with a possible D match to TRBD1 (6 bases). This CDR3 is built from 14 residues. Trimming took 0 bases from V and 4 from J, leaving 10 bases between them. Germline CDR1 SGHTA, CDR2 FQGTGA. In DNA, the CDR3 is TGTGCCAGCAGCTTAACGACAGGTCAATACGAGCAGTACTTC. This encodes CASSLTTGQYEQYF.

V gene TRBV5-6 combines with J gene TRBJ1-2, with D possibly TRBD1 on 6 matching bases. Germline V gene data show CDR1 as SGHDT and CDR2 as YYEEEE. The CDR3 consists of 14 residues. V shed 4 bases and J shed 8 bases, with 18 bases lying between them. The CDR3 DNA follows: TGTGCCAGCAGCCTTCCTATGGGGGCTGGGGGCTACACCTTC. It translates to CASSLPMGAGGYTF.

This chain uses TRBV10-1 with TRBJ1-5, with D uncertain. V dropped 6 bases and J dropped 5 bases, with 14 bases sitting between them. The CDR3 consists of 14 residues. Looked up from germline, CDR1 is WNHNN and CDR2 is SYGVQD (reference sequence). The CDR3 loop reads CASRPGREHQPQHF. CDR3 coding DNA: TGCGCCAGCAGACCTGGACGGGAACATCAGCCCCAGCATTTT.

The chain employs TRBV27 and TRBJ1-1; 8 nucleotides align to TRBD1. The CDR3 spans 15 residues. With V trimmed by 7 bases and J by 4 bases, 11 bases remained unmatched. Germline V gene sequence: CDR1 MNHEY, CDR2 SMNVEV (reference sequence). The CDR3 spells CASTPGGAGSTEAFF. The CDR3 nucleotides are TGTGCCAGCACCCCAGGGGGCGCCGGGAGCACTGAAGCTTTCTTT.

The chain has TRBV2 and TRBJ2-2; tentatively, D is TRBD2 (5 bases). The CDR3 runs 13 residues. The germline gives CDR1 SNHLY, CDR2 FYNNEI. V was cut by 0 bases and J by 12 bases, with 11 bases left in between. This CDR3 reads CASSEAGEFQLFF. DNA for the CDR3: TGTGCCAGCAGTGAAGCTGGGGAGTTTCAGCTGTTTTTT.

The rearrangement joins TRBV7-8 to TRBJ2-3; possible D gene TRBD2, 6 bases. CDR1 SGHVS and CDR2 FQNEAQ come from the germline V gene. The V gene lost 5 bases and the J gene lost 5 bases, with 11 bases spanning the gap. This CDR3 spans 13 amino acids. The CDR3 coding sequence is TGTGCCAGCAGCCCCACCGGGGGAGATACGCAGTATTTT. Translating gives CASSPTGGDTQYF. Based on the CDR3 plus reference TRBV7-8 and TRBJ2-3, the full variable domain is GAGVSQSPRYKVAKRGQDVALRCDPISGHVSLFWYQQALGQGPEFLTYFQNEAQLDKSGLPSDRFFAERPEGSVSTLKIQRTQQEDSAVYLCASSPTGGDTQYFGPGTRLTVL.

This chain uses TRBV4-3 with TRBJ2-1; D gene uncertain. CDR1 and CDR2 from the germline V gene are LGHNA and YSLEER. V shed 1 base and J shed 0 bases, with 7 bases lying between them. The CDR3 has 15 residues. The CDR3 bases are TGCGCCAGCAGCCAAGTAGTAAGCTCCTACAATGAGCAGTTCTTC. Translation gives CASSQVVSSYNEQFF.

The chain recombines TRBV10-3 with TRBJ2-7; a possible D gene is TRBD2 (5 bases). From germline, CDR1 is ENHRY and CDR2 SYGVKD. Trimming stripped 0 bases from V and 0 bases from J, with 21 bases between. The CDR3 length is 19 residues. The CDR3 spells CAISESERPLGLISYEQYF. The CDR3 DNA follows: TGTGCCATCAGTGAGTCTGAGAGACCCCTTGGACTCATCTCCTACGAGCAGTACTTC.

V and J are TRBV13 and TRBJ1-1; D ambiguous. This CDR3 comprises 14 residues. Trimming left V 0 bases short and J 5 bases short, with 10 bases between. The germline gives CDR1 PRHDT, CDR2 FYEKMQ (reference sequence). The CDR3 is CASSLGTGRTEAFF. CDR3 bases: TGTGCCAGCAGCTTAGGTACGGGAAGAACTGAAGCTTTCTTT.